The 13 T cell receptor beta chains presented below share a single source sample, sequenced in a study of T cells in Graves' hyperthyroidism and ophthalmopathy. What was amplified from RNA transcripts were TCR beta CDR3 regions. The TCR CDR3 first-round RT-PCR relied on the HTBI primer set. A single record per CDR3 protein comes from TCRdb applying MiXCR to the multiplex PCR reads. The sample has approximately 400,000 distinct CDR3 sequences, approximately 14% seen once. The sample comprised blood. These receptors were collected from a woman between 18 and 30 years old with Graves' hyperthyroidism.

V and J are TRBV12-3 or TRBV12-4 and TRBJ2-7; 13 nucleotides line up with TRBD2. The CDR3 is made up of 17 amino acids. Germline trimming cut 3 bases from V and 4 bases from J; bases unmatched to any gene: 9. CDR3 sequence (DNA): TGTGCCAGCAGTTTCACTAGCGGGAGGGCCTTTCCTTACGAGCAGTACTTC. Translating gives CASSFTSGRAFPYEQYF.

This clonotype has at least ten counts. The rearrangement links TRBV9 to TRBJ1-2; TRBD1 might be the D (5 bases). In germline, CDR1 is SGDLS, CDR2 YYNGEE. CDR3 length: 13 amino acids. Trimming removed 6 bases from V and 0 bases from J, with 9 bases in between. CDR3 in amino acids: CASTQATNYGYTF. DNA for the CDR3: TGTGCCAGCACACAGGCTACTAACTATGGCTACACCTTC.

The sample holds many counts of this clonotype. The chain uses TRBV5-8 and TRBJ1-6, with 8 bases aligning to TRBD1. The V and J ends lost 5 bases and 7 bases, in that order; junction bases with no gene match: 5. CDR3 size: 14 residues. Germline assignment: CDR1 SGHTS and CDR2 YDEGEE. The CDR3 bases are TGTGCCAGCAGGATACAGGGGGGAAATTCACCCCTCCACTTT. Protein product: CASRIQGGNSPLHF.

The chain joins TRBV11-1 to TRBJ2-2; 11 nucleotides align to TRBD2. With 5 bases clipped from V and 3 bases from J, the junction kept 8 bases outside the gene matches. Germline V CDR1 and CDR2: SGHAT, FQDESV (reference sequence). This CDR3 spans 17 amino acids. This chain's CDR3 is CASSPRASGGYTGELFF. In DNA, the CDR3 is TGTGCCAGCAGCCCCCGGGCTAGCGGGGGGTACACCGGGGAGCTGTTTTTT.

This clonotype was counted at least ten times. The chain couples TRBV20-1 to TRBJ1-2; D remains unclear. Germline V gene data show CDR1 as DFQATT and CDR2 as SNEGSKA (reference sequence). The CDR3 loop spans 16 amino acids. The V gene lost 7 bases and the J gene lost 4 bases, with 25 bases spanning the gap. CDR3 DNA: TGCAGTGTCACCACCGAAGGCAGATTGCTGCCCTATGGCTACACCTTC. Its protein is CSVTTEGRLLPYGYTF.

This clonotype was seen ten or more times. The CDR3 nucleotides are TGTGCCAGCAGCTCCAGCGGAGCAATGAGCGAGCAGTTCTTC. Protein product: CASSSSGAMSEQFF. The chain joins TRBV11-2 to TRBJ2-1; tentatively, D is TRBD2 (5 bases). Germline V gene data show CDR1 as SGHAT and CDR2 as FQNNGV. Trimming stripped 4 bases from V and 10 bases from J, with 17 bases between. This CDR3 contains 14 residues.

This clonotype came up many times. J is TRBJ2-7 and V is TRBV3-1; 7 positions agree with TRBD2. There are 15 residues in the CDR3. CDR1 is LGHDT, CDR2 YNNKEL, per germline (reference sequence). Trimming at V came to 4 bases and at J to 2 bases, leaving 8 bases not matched to a gene. The CDR3 DNA follows: TGTGCCAGCAGCCCGGGACTATCCACGCCCTACGAGCAGTACTTC. Residues: CASSPGLSTPYEQYF.

This clonotype has more than one count but fewer than ten. The chain employs TRBV7-3 and TRBJ1-6; maybe TRBD1 (6 bases). Germline values: CDR1 SGHTA, CDR2 FQGTGA. The germline V and J ends were trimmed by 1 base and 4 bases, with 8 bases remaining between them. This CDR3 has 15 amino acids. Here the CDR3 DNA reads TGTGCCAGCAGCTTAAAGGACAGTTATAATTCACCCCTCCACTTT. It encodes CASSLKDSYNSPLHF. Together with reference TRBV7-3 and TRBJ1-6, the CDR3 gives the full variable domain: GAGVSQTPSNKVTEKGKYVELRCDPISGHTALYWYRQSLGQGPEFLIYFQGTGAADDSGLPNDRFFAVRPEGSVSTLKIQRTERGDSAVYLCASSLKDSYNSPLHFGNGTRLTVT.

This clonotype was seen repeatedly, ten times or more. The chain links TRBV24-1 to TRBJ2-5; TRBD2 matches at 8 bases. The ends lost 0 bases at V and 3 bases at J; junction bases unmatched: 11. CDR3 length: 18 residues. Looked up from germline, CDR1 is KGHDR and CDR2 is SFDVKD. The CDR3 DNA reads as TGTGCCACCAGTGATTTGGGGGACACGCGGGAGGTTGAAGAGACCCAGTACTTC. Protein sequence: CATSDLGDTREVEETQYF.

The rearrangement links TRBV11-1 to TRBJ1-1; D remains unclear. This CDR3 region has 14 residues. Trimming took off 2 bases at V and 2 bases at J, with 9 bases between the two ends. Germline lookup yields CDR1 SGHAT and CDR2 FQDESV (reference sequence). The CDR3 DNA is TGTGCCAGCAGCTTATGGTGGGGAAACACTGAAGCTTTCTTT. Its translation is CASSLWWGNTEAFF.

This clonotype has ten or more counts. The rearrangement uses TRBV3-1 and TRBJ2-2; D is undetermined. Trimming took off 1 base at V and 6 bases at J, with 9 bases between the two ends. The CDR3 loop spans 14 amino acids. Germline values: CDR1 LGHDT, CDR2 YNNKEL (reference sequence). The CDR3 loop reads CASSQGQLPGELFF. The CDR3 DNA follows: TGTGCCAGCAGCCAAGGCCAGCTCCCCGGGGAGCTGTTTTTT.

This clonotype was detected only a few times. The chain combines TRBV28 with TRBJ2-5; D tentatively fits TRBD1 or TRBD2 (6 bases each). V lost 2 bases, J lost 13 bases, and 14 bases lay in between. The V gene's germline CDR1 is MDHEN and CDR2 SYDVKM. CDR3 length equals 12 residues. In DNA, the CDR3 is TGTGCCAGCAGTTTACCGGGGGCGGGACGGTACTTC. Protein product: CASSLPGAGRYF.

This clonotype appeared a few times. This sequence joins TRBV3-1 and TRBJ2-1; TRBD2 matches 8 bases. In germline, CDR1 is LGHDT, CDR2 YNNKEL (reference sequence). After removal of 4 bases from V and 0 bases from J, the junction contained 8 bases not matched to a gene. This CDR3 spans 17 amino acids. The CDR3 is CASSPLRGTSSYNEQFF. DNA for the CDR3: TGTGCCAGCAGCCCCCTTCGGGGGACTAGCTCCTACAATGAGCAGTTCTTC.